The 7 T cell receptor beta chains below come from one sample, sequenced in a study of T cell responses to AZD1222 COVID-19 vaccine. Assay used: immunoSEQ multiplex PCR; TCRdb lists only in-frame clones, some missing. The sample carries tens of thousands of clones, 80% to 95% recorded once. Sequences were derived from peripheral blood, sampled 28 days after the second AZD1222 dose. These receptor sequences come from an adult who received the AZD1222 COVID-19 vaccine.

The rearrangement joins TRBV5-1 to TRBJ1-4; 11 positions match TRBD1. V lost 2 bases, J lost 2 bases, and 17 bases stayed unmatched. The V gene's germline CDR1 is SGHRS and CDR2 YFSETQ. This CDR3 comprises 21 residues. Written as DNA, the CDR3 is TGCGCCAGCAGCTTATGGGGCCCCCCGGGACAGGGGGTGAGGACTAATGAAAAACTGTTTTTT. Translating gives CASSLWGPPGQGVRTNEKLFF.

This clone was seen only a few times. V and J are TRBV10-3 and TRBJ2-3, with TRBD2 matching over 13 bases. V shed 3 bases and J 1 base; nucleotides not matched to a gene: 10. Germline assignment: CDR1 ENHRY and CDR2 SYGVKD. The CDR3 totals 19 residues. The CDR3 here is CAISEVTSGRVVGTDTQYF. The CDR3 DNA sequence: TGTGCCATCAGTGAAGTCACTAGCGGGAGGGTCGTGGGCACAGATACGCAGTATTTT.

The chain links TRBV19 to TRBJ2-3; TRBD2 is a possible D gene (6 bases). Deletions cut 6 bases from V and 1 base from J, with 14 bases between. The CDR3 has 15 amino acids. CDR1 is LNHDA and CDR2 is SQIVND in the germline V gene (reference sequence). Here the CDR3 reads CASSVRDLGTDTQYF. The CDR3 DNA follows: TGTGCCAGTAGCGTAAGGGACTTAGGCACAGATACGCAGTATTTT.

The chain is built from TRBV7-9 and TRBJ2-7; the match to TRBD2 covers 16 bases. The ends lost 1 base at V and 2 bases at J; junction bases unmatched: 5. The CDR3 has 18 residues. Germline-derived CDR1 and CDR2 are SEHNR and FQNEAQ (reference sequence). DNA of the CDR3: TGTGCCAGCAGCTTAGATGGGACTAGCGGGAGGGGCACCTACGAGCAGTACTTC. Residues: CASSLDGTSGRGTYEQYF.

This chain joins TRBV5-1 and TRBJ2-2; 10 nucleotides align to TRBD1. CDR1 and CDR2 from the germline V gene are SGHRS and YFSETQ. The V segment lost 3 bases and the J segment 7 bases; nucleotides outside the gene matches: 12. The CDR3 length is 17 residues. The CDR3: CASSSGTGVVLSGELFF. DNA of the CDR3: TGCGCCAGCAGCTCCGGGACAGGGGTGGTGTTGAGCGGGGAGCTGTTTTTT. The whole variable domain, remainder taken from reference TRBV5-1 and TRBJ2-2, is KAGVTQTPRYLIKTRGQQVTLSCSPISGHRSVSWYQQTPGQGLQFLFEYFSETQRNKGNFPGRFSGRQFSNSRSEMNVSTLELGDSALYLCASSSGTGVVLSGELFFGEGSRLTVL.

The rearrangement uses TRBV4-1 and TRBJ1-1, with 9 bases matching TRBD1. The ends lost 2 bases at V and 5 bases at J; junction bases unmatched: 6. Germline CDR1 is MGHRA and CDR2 is YSYEKL. The CDR3 contains 15 residues. The CDR3 reads CASSQKRDRATEAFF. In DNA, the CDR3 is TGCGCCAGCAGCCAAAAGAGGGACAGGGCGACTGAAGCTTTCTTT.

A single count supports this clone. The V and J genes are TRBV11-3 and TRBJ2-5; the D gene is possibly TRBD1 (5 bases). The CDR3 consists of 13 residues. V was pared by 3 bases and J by 1 base, with 6 bases between. Germline assignment: CDR1 SGHNT and CDR2 YENEEA. Written as DNA, the CDR3 is TGTGCCAGCAGCTTTGACAGCCAAGAGACCCAGTACTTC. It encodes CASSFDSQETQYF.